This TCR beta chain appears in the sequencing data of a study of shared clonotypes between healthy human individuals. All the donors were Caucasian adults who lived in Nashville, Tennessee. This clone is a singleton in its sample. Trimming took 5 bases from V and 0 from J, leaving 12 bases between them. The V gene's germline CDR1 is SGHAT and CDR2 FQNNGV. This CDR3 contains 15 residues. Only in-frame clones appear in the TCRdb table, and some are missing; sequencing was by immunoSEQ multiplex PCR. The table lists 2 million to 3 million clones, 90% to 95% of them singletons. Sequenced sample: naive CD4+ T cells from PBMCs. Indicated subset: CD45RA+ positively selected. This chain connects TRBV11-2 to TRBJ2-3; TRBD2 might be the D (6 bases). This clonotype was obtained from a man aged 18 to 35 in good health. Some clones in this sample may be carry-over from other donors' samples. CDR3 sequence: CASSPSGTSTDTQYF. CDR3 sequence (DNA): TGTGCCAGCAGCCCTTCCGGGACTAGCACAGATACGCAGTATTTT.